These 26 T cell receptor beta chains originate from one sample sequenced in a study of T cell responses to AZD1222 COVID-19 vaccine. The assay was immunoSEQ multiplex PCR, and TCRdb's table has in-frame clones only and misses some. Of some 87,000 clones listed, around 91% were seen once; the top ten hold just over 30%. The material was peripheral blood, obtained on day 0 of AZD1222 vaccination. Every receptor here comes from an adult in good health.

V usage is TRBV15 and J usage is TRBJ1-2, with TRBD1 as a possible D gene (5 bases). The germline V gene encodes CDR1 LNHNV and CDR2 YYDKDF (reference sequence). V was cut by 3 bases and J by 7 bases, with 12 bases left in between. CDR3 length equals 13 residues. CDR3 protein: CATSSSGAGGYTF. The CDR3 region has the DNA TGTGCCACCAGCAGTTCCGGGGCGGGTGGCTACACCTTC.

V is TRBV5-6 and J is TRBJ1-1; possible D gene TRBD1, 5 bases. The ends were cut back, 4 bases at V and 11 bases at J, with 15 bases in the middle. The CDR3 is 12 residues long. Germline CDR1 SGHDT, CDR2 YYEEEE. The CDR3 coding sequence is TGTGCCAGCAGCACACCGGGGGGTTTTGCTTTCTTT. This gives the protein CASSTPGGFAFF.

The chain carries TRBV19 and TRBJ2-7; TRBD2 might be the D (6 bases). The germline CDR1 and CDR2 sequences are LNHDA and SQIVND (reference sequence). The CDR3 loop spans 15 amino acids. Trimming took 1 base from V and 3 from J, leaving 13 bases between them. CDR3 in DNA: TGTGCCAGTAGTATAGCGGCGGGGACTTTCTACGAGCAGTACTTC. As protein: CASSIAAGTFYEQYF. Full variable domain (missing parts from reference TRBV19 and TRBJ2-7): DGGITQSPKYLFRKEGQNVTLSCEQNLNHDAMYWYRQDPGQGLRLIYYSQIVNDFQKGDIAEGYSVSREKKESFPLTVTSAQKNPTAFYLCASSIAAGTFYEQYFGPGTRLTVT.

The V and J genes are TRBV3-1 (or the pseudogene TRBV3-2) and TRBJ2-7; 7 bases fit TRBD1. J was trimmed by 12 bases and V by 4 bases; bases with no gene match: 15. The CDR3 has 14 residues. Germline loops: CDR1 LGHDT, CDR2 YNNKEL (reference sequence). This chain's CDR3 is CASSRSGGGDYVYF. The CDR3 DNA reads as TGTGCCAGCAGCCGGTCAGGGGGTGGGGATTACGTGTACTTC.

The chain employs TRBV12-3 or TRBV12-4 and TRBJ1-2, with D perhaps TRBD1 (6 bases). The germline V and J ends were trimmed by 4 bases and 4 bases, with 10 bases remaining between them. The CDR3 has 13 residues. This CDR3 is CASSSRTVYGYTF. The CDR3 DNA is TGTGCCAGCAGTTCCCGGACAGTCTATGGCTACACCTTC.

The chain employs TRBV18 and TRBJ1-2, with D hard to call. V lost 3 bases, J lost 4 bases, and 6 bases lay in between. This CDR3 contains 12 residues. Germline CDR1 and CDR2: KGHSH and LQKENI. The CDR3 DNA sequence: TGTGCCAGCTCACCCATCAGCTATGGCTACACCTTC. Translated, it gives CASSPISYGYTF. The full variable domain, with the rest looked up from reference TRBV18 and TRBJ1-2, is NAGVMQNPRHLVRRRGQEARLRCSPMKGHSHVYWYRQLPEEGLKFMVYLQKENIIDESGMPKERFSAEFPKEGPSILRIQQVVRGDSAAYFCASSPISYGYTFGSGTRLTVV.

The chain uses TRBV6-5 and TRBJ1-1; D might be TRBD1 (5 bases). This CDR3 contains 13 residues. V lost 6 bases, J lost 8 bases, and 16 bases lay in between. Germline V CDR1 and CDR2: MNHEY, SVGAGI. CDR3 sequence: CASSGDPLWEAFF. The CDR3, as DNA: TGTGCCAGCAGCGGGGACCCCCTCTGGGAAGCTTTCTTT.

The chain uses TRBV18 and TRBJ1-4, with D perhaps TRBD1 (6 bases). Germline V gives CDR1 KGHSH, CDR2 LQKENI. V was cut by 4 bases and J by 4 bases, with 16 bases left in between. This CDR3 has 16 amino acids. CDR3 residues: CASSLLQGLSNEKLFF. The CDR3 DNA reads TGTGCCAGCTCACTTCTACAGGGTCTAAGTAATGAAAAACTGTTTTTT.

The table lists this clone with a few counts. The chain combines TRBV2 with TRBJ2-7; TRBD2 matches at 7 bases. The CDR3 consists of 13 residues. The germline CDR1 and CDR2 sequences are SNHLY and FYNNEI. With V trimmed by 8 bases and J by 3 bases, 7 bases remained unmatched. CDR3 region: CASRLAALYEQYF. The CDR3 DNA reads TGTGCCAGCCGGCTAGCGGCACTCTACGAGCAGTACTTC.

V and J are TRBV13 and TRBJ2-7, with D perhaps TRBD1 (6 bases). Germline V gene data show CDR1 as PRHDT and CDR2 as FYEKMQ (reference sequence). CDR3 length equals 15 residues. The V and J ends lost 1 base and 6 bases respectively, with 16 bases between them. DNA of the CDR3: TGTGCCAGCAGCTTAGCCCAGGGGTTCCCTCCCGAGCAGTACTTC. It translates to CASSLAQGFPPEQYF.

The chain joins TRBV4-3 to TRBJ2-1; TRBD1 agrees at 7 bases. J gave up 9 bases and V 1 base, and 6 bases lay outside the gene matches. Germline assignment: CDR1 LGHNA and CDR2 YSLEER. This CDR3 has 14 amino acids. The CDR3 region is CASSQGTGFSEQFF. CDR3 bases: TGCGCCAGCAGCCAAGGGACAGGTTTCAGTGAGCAGTTCTTC.

This chain joins TRBV23-1 and TRBJ1-5; 8 positions agree with TRBD1. TRBV23-1 counts as an open reading frame of uncertain function. After removal of 1 base from V and 9 bases from J, the junction contained 8 bases not matched to a gene. The CDR3 loop spans 15 amino acids. The CDR3: CASSQWGTGGRPQHF. The CDR3 DNA reads TGCGCCAGCAGTCAATGGGGGACAGGCGGACGGCCCCAGCATTTT.

The chain links TRBV11-2 to TRBJ2-3; D perhaps matches TRBD2 (5 bases). The CDR3 has 17 residues. Germline V gives CDR1 SGHAT, CDR2 FQNNGV. V lost 4 bases, J lost 5 bases, and 22 bases lay in between. The CDR3 region has the DNA TGTGCCAGCAGCTCAATTAGATACGGGGTTTTAGGAGATACGCAGTATTTT. It codes for CASSSIRYGVLGDTQYF.

The chain recombines TRBV27 with TRBJ2-1, with TRBD2 matching 8 bases. The CDR3 is 11 residues long. The germline gives CDR1 MNHEY, CDR2 SMNVEV (reference sequence). With 6 bases clipped from V and 8 bases from J, the junction kept 0 bases outside the gene matches. CDR3 region: CASSGGDEQFF. In nucleotides, the CDR3 is TGTGCCAGCAGCGGGGGGGATGAGCAGTTCTTC.

This clone was seen only a few times. This sequence joins TRBV7-3 and TRBJ2-5; D is undetermined. The CDR3 has 14 residues. The V end was cut by 2 bases, the J end by 1 base, with 8 bases between. The germline V gene has CDR1 SGHTA and CDR2 FQGTGA. The CDR3, as DNA: TGTGCCAGCAGCTTATTTGGGTCCCAAGAGACCCAGTACTTC. Its translation is CASSLFGSQETQYF. The variable domain in full, with the rest retrieved from reference TRBV7-3 and TRBJ2-5, is GAGVSQTPSNKVTEKGKYVELRCDPISGHTALYWYRQSLGQGPEFLIYFQGTGAADDSGLPNDRFFAVRPEGSVSTLKIQRTERGDSAVYLCASSLFGSQETQYFGPGTRLLVL.

The chain employs TRBV7-2 and TRBJ2-7, with D perhaps matching TRBD2 (5 bases). Germline V gives CDR1 SGHTA, CDR2 FQGNSA. Trimming cost V 3 bases and J 4 bases, with 7 bases left between them. This CDR3 has 12 residues. In nucleotides, the CDR3 is TGTGCCAGCAGCTTCGGGAATTACGAGCAGTACTTC. Its translation is CASSFGNYEQYF.

The chain couples TRBV18 to TRBJ2-2; D ambiguous. This CDR3 contains 13 residues. In germline, CDR1 is KGHSH, CDR2 LQKENI. Between the trimmed V and J ends, which lost 3 bases and 6 bases, there was a span of 8 bases. The CDR3 is CASSPRSPGELFF. In nucleotides, the CDR3 is TGTGCCAGCTCACCCCGTTCACCCGGGGAGCTGTTTTTT.

The chain is built from TRBV3-1 (or the pseudogene TRBV3-2) and TRBJ2-2; D not resolved. The V gene's germline CDR1 is LGHDT and CDR2 YNNKEL (reference sequence). V was shortened by 9 bases and J by 7 bases, with 12 bases between the two germline ends. The CDR3 runs to 12 residues. CDR3 DNA sequence: TGTGCCAGTCCTTCCCGACGCGGGGAGCTGTTTTTT. This sequence encodes CASPSRRGELFF.

The rearrangement uses TRBV19 and TRBJ2-1; D remains unclear. In germline, CDR1 is LNHDA, CDR2 SQIVND (reference sequence). Trimming left V 7 bases short and J 2 bases short, with 12 bases between. This CDR3 is 14 amino acids long. The CDR3 spells CASKDPETYNEQFF. The CDR3 bases are TGTGCCAGTAAGGACCCCGAAACCTACAATGAGCAGTTCTTC.

The chain joins TRBV28 to TRBJ2-1, with a tentative D call TRBD2 (5 bases). The length of the CDR3 is 14 residues. V was clipped by 6 bases and J by 0 bases, with 9 bases between them. Germline values: CDR1 MDHEN, CDR2 SYDVKM. CDR3 residues: CASSLGSSYNEQFF. In nucleotides, the CDR3 is TGTGCCAGCAGCCTGGGGAGCTCCTACAATGAGCAGTTCTTC.

This chain uses TRBV5-1 with TRBJ2-3, with D hard to call. V was trimmed by 3 bases and J by 1 base, leaving 6 bases between them. The CDR3 loop spans 13 amino acids. The V gene's germline CDR1 is SGHRS and CDR2 YFSETQ. CDR3 sequence reads: CASSSGGTDTQYF. The CDR3 nucleotides read TGCGCCAGCAGCTCTGGGGGCACAGATACGCAGTATTTT.

This clone was detected once. The chain employs TRBV28 and TRBJ1-6; maybe TRBD1 (5 bases). V was clipped by 1 base and J by 6 bases, with 19 bases between them. Germline V gene data show CDR1 as MDHEN and CDR2 as SYDVKM. The length of the CDR3 is 18 residues. The CDR3 loop reads CASSLSGRGVSFNSPLHF. The CDR3 nucleotides read TGTGCCAGCAGTTTATCCGGAAGGGGCGTATCATTTAATTCACCCCTCCACTTT. The entire variable domain, with the rest obtained from reference TRBV28 and TRBJ1-6, is as follows: DVKVTQSSRYLVKRTGEKVFLECVQDMDHENMFWYRQDPGLGLRLIYFSYDVKMKEKGDIPEGYSVSREKKERFSLILESASTNQTSMYLCASSLSGRGVSFNSPLHFGNGTRLTVT.

The chain joins TRBV30 to TRBJ2-7, with TRBD2 matching over 11 bases. This CDR3 contains 13 residues. J was trimmed by 1 base and V by 7 bases; bases with no gene match: 3. Germline CDR1 GTSNPN, CDR2 SVGIG (reference sequence). The CDR3, as DNA: TGTGCCTTGACTAGCGGGGCTTCCTACGAGCAGTACTTC. Amino acids: CALTSGASYEQYF.

The rearrangement uses TRBV6-2 or TRBV6-3 and TRBJ2-7; D is uncertain. Trimming shortened V by 4 bases and J by 0 bases, and 22 bases separated the two germline ends. Germline CDR1 and CDR2: MNHEY and SVGEGT. The CDR3 length is 18 residues. CDR3 sequence reads: CASSSQPGRFSISYEQYF. The CDR3 DNA sequence: TGTGCCAGCAGTTCACAGCCGGGCAGATTCTCTATCTCCTACGAGCAGTACTTC.

This CDR3 reads CASSTQTANTEAFF. The DNA for the CDR3 is TGCGCCAGCAGCACACAGACAGCTAACACTGAAGCTTTCTTT. The rearrangement uses TRBV5-1 and TRBJ1-1; D might be TRBD1 (5 bases). Germline lookup yields CDR1 SGHRS and CDR2 YFSETQ. The CDR3 contains 14 residues. The V end lost 4 bases, the J end lost 2 bases, and 12 bases lay between the germline ends.

The chain joins TRBV10-2 to TRBJ1-5; 7 positions match TRBD1. With V trimmed by 9 bases and J by 5 bases, 10 bases remained unmatched. The CDR3 contains 14 residues. CDR1 and CDR2 (germline): WSHSY, SAAADI. The CDR3 bases are TGCGCCAGTTCGAGGGGGACAGACGATCAGCCCCAGCATTTT. Its protein is CASSRGTDDQPQHF.